The 15 T cell receptor beta chains presented below share a single source sample, sequenced in a study of shared clonotypes between healthy human individuals (dated by TCRdb to about 2020). The method was the immunoSEQ multiplex PCR assay. TCRdb provides this immuneACCESS table in a form limited to in-frame rearrangements. Some clones are lacking; in checked studies, under half of them reflect an unresolved V gene, and why the rest are absent is not known. In all, the sample holds 2 million to 2.5 million clones, and 85% to 95% of those were seen once. The biggest ten clones account for 0.37% of the sample. The sample was naive CD4+ T cells from PBMCs. This sample's cell subset or site label indicates: CD45RA+ positively selected. The source of these receptors is a man in his late teens or twenties in good health. Some clones in this sample may be carry-over from other donors' samples.

V is TRBV6-1 and J is TRBJ1-1; 8 bases agree with TRBD1. There are 14 residues in the CDR3. The trim removed 3 bases at V and 5 bases at J, leaving 5 bases unmatched. The germline gives CDR1 MNHNS, CDR2 SASEGT. The CDR3 nucleotides read TGTGCCAGCAGTGAGAGGACAGGGAAGACTGAAGCTTTCTTT. Translation: CASSERTGKTEAFF.

The table lists this clone with a count of one. This specimen includes other DNA sequences encoding the same CDR3. The chain is built from TRBV7-3 and TRBJ2-3, with 10 bases matching TRBD2. Germline V gene data show CDR1 as SGHTA and CDR2 as FQGTGA. V lost 5 bases and J lost 6; bases outside the gene matches: 8. The CDR3 is made up of 15 amino acids. The CDR3 region is CASSPGLAGADTQYF. The CDR3 DNA follows: TGTGCCAGCAGCCCGGGGCTAGCGGGAGCGGATACGCAGTATTTT.

The rearrangement links TRBV5-1 to TRBJ2-3; 11 bases are shared with TRBD1. V shed 4 bases, J shed 5 bases, and the junction held 3 bases outside the gene matches. Per the germline V gene, CDR1 is SGHRS and CDR2 is YFSETQ. The CDR3 consists of 14 residues. CDR3 region: CASSHGTGGDTQYF. CDR3 nucleotide sequence: TGCGCCAGCAGCCACGGGACAGGGGGAGATACGCAGTATTTT.

V usage is TRBV28 and J usage is TRBJ2-7; tentatively, D is TRBD1 (6 bases). Germline-derived CDR1 and CDR2 are MDHEN and SYDVKM. Trimming took off 3 bases at V and 3 bases at J, with 15 bases between the two ends. The CDR3 covers 15 residues. In DNA form, the CDR3 reads TGTGCCAGCAGTTTCGTCTGGGACACCTACTACGAGCAGTACTTC. This encodes CASSFVWDTYYEQYF.

DNA of the CDR3: TGTGCCAGCAACCCGGGACAGAGAGGAAACACCATATATTTT. This encodes CASNPGQRGNTIYF. V usage is TRBV6-1 and J usage is TRBJ1-3; 7 bases map to TRBD1. This CDR3 has 14 residues. Trimming took 7 bases from V and 4 from J; bases not matched to a gene: 7. From germline, CDR1 is MNHNS and CDR2 SASEGT.

The V gene is TRBV19, the J gene TRBJ2-3; tentatively, D is TRBD1 or TRBD2 (6 bases each). The V end lost 7 bases, the J end lost 6 bases, and 23 bases lay between the germline ends. The CDR3 has 16 residues. Germline values: CDR1 LNHDA, CDR2 SQIVND (reference sequence). DNA of the CDR3: TGTGCCAGTACTGGGAAAATGTGGGGGGCGTCGGATACGCAGTATTTT. Encoded protein: CASTGKMWGASDTQYF.

V is TRBV5-1 and J is TRBJ2-2; D remains ambiguous. This CDR3 comprises 16 residues. V lost 3 bases and J 4 bases, leaving 16 bases between the germline ends. Germline V gene data show CDR1 as SGHRS and CDR2 as YFSETQ. The CDR3 sequence is CASSSPLSRTTGELFF. In nucleotides, the CDR3 is TGCGCCAGCAGCTCTCCCCTCTCCCGGACCACCGGGGAGCTGTTTTTT.

The sample holds one count of this clone. The chain carries TRBV11-2 and TRBJ1-2; D not certain. V was clipped by 5 bases and J by 2 bases, with 6 bases between them. Per germline, CDR1 SGHAT and CDR2 FQNNGV. There are 12 residues in the CDR3. CDR3 region: CASSTGNYGYTF. CDR3 nucleotides: TGTGCCAGCAGCACGGGAAACTATGGCTACACCTTC.

This clone occurred once. The V call is TRBV28, the J call TRBJ2-1, with 14 bases lining up with TRBD2. With V trimmed by 4 bases and J by 10 bases, 6 bases remained unmatched. CDR3 length: 15 residues. Per the germline V gene, CDR1 is MDHEN and CDR2 is SYDVKM. In DNA, the CDR3 is TGTGCCAGCAGTTCCCGGACTAGCGGGGGGATGGAGCAGTTCTTC. This gives the protein CASSSRTSGGMEQFF.

This chain links TRBV11-2 with TRBJ2-7; either TRBD1 or TRBD2 may supply D (6 bases each). Germline V lookup: CDR1 SGHAT, CDR2 FQNNGV. V was pared by 5 bases and J by 1 base, with 15 bases between. The CDR3 has 15 amino acids. Here the CDR3 DNA reads TGTGCCAGCAGCCTTGGGGGGACATCTTCCTACGAGCAGTACTTC. It encodes CASSLGGTSSYEQYF.

The rearrangement uses TRBV11-2 and TRBJ2-7; D is unresolved. The V gene lost 5 bases and the J gene lost 5 bases, with 10 bases spanning the gap. Looked up from germline, CDR1 is SGHAT and CDR2 is FQNNGV. The CDR3 contains 12 residues. CDR3 nucleotide sequence: TGTGCCAGCAGCCACAGACGTAACGAGCAGTACTTC. Translated: CASSHRRNEQYF.

The chain links TRBV7-2 to TRBJ2-5, with TRBD1 matching over 7 bases. V shed 1 base and J 7 bases; nucleotides not matched to a gene: 9. This CDR3 is built from 15 residues. Germline assignment: CDR1 SGHTA and CDR2 FQGNSA. CDR3 protein: CASSLEGTVLGTQYF. The CDR3 DNA reads TGTGCCAGCAGCTTAGAAGGGACAGTCCTAGGGACCCAGTACTTC. Variable domain in full (rest from reference TRBV7-2 and TRBJ2-5): GAGVSQSPSNKVTEKGKDVELRCDPISGHTALYWYRQSLGQGLEFLIYFQGNSAPDKSGLPSDRFSAERTGGSVSTLTIQRTQQEDSAVYLCASSLEGTVLGTQYFGPGTRLLVL.

The chain employs TRBV4-2 and TRBJ1-4; perhaps TRBD1 as D (5 bases). Germline CDR1 reads LGHNA; CDR2 reads YNFKEQ. The V and J ends lost 0 bases and 4 bases respectively, with 12 bases between them. CDR3 size: 16 residues. The CDR3 DNA reads TGTGCCAGCAGCCAAGAGTGGGGGGGACTTAATGAAAAACTGTTTTTT. It translates to CASSQEWGGLNEKLFF.

CDR3 DNA: TGTGCCAGCTCCGGGACAGGGGCTGAAAAACTGTTTTTT. This encodes CASSGTGAEKLFF. The rearrangement links TRBV2 to TRBJ1-4, with 10 positions matching TRBD1. Trimming at V came to 8 bases and at J to 7 bases, leaving 4 bases not matched to a gene. This CDR3 is built from 13 residues. CDR1 is SNHLY, CDR2 FYNNEI, per germline.

The chain combines TRBV25-1 with TRBJ2-2; D gene uncertain. The length of the CDR3 is 14 residues. Trimming shortened V by 2 bases and J by 7 bases, and 11 bases separated the two germline ends. Germline V gene lookup returns CDR1 MGHDK and CDR2 SYGVNS. CDR3 sequence: CASSEPTVLGELFF. CDR3 bases: TGTGCCAGCAGTGAACCCACAGTTCTCGGGGAGCTGTTTTTT.